This T cell receptor (beta chain) was observed in a study of T cell changes during pregnancy in multiple sclerosis. Method: immunoSEQ multiplex PCR; TCRdb's copy keeps in-frame clones and lacks some. The table records tens of thousands of clones, about 96% of them present only once. Trimming cost V 4 bases and J 5 bases; bases outside gene matches: 2. Germline CDR1 and CDR2: SGHVS and FNYEAQ. The CDR3 covers 14 residues. The chain combines TRBV7-6 with TRBJ2-5; TRBD2 matches at 12 bases. This sequence originates from a female donor with multiple sclerosis, enrolled in a pregnancy study. Source: CD8+ T cells from peripheral blood mononuclear cells, taken after pregnancy. Here the CDR3 reads CASSYGLAGETQYF. The CDR3 DNA is TGTGCCAGCAGCTACGGACTAGCGGGGGAGACCCAGTACTTC.